Below, 10 T cell receptor beta chains from the same sample are listed, as sequenced in a study of T cell responses to AZD1222 COVID-19 vaccine (dated by TCRdb to the early 2020s). The time point label corresponds to: baseline before first vaccination. The method behind the library was the immunoSEQ multiplex PCR assay. TCRdb carries this immuneACCESS record with in-frame sequences only. Its versions omit some clonotypes, under half of them owing to an unresolved V gene in the studies checked, with the rest unexplained. The sample data list about 130,000 clones, and 92% of these were observed just once. The top ten hold about 2.1% of the sample. Source: peripheral blood, taken on day 0 of AZD1222 vaccination. The receptors come from an adult in good health.

The gene calls are TRBV5-1 and TRBJ1-3; D perhaps matches TRBD1 (5 bases). Germline CDR1 and CDR2: SGHRS and YFSETQ. Between the trimmed V and J ends, which lost 4 bases and 4 bases, there was a span of 15 bases. This CDR3 contains 15 residues. Here the CDR3 reads CASSPSTVHGNTIYF. The CDR3 DNA sequence: TGCGCCAGCAGCCCGTCGACAGTGCACGGAAACACCATATATTTT. The full variable domain, with the rest looked up from reference TRBV5-1 and TRBJ1-3, is KAGVTQTPRYLIKTRGQQVTLSCSPISGHRSVSWYQQTPGQGLQFLFEYFSETQRNKGNFPGRFSGRQFSNSRSEMNVSTLELGDSALYLCASSPSTVHGNTIYFGEGSWLTVV.

V gene TRBV27 combines with J gene TRBJ2-2; D may be TRBD2 (6 bases). The ends were cut back, 4 bases at V and 4 bases at J, with 13 bases in the middle. Germline V gene sequence: CDR1 MNHEY, CDR2 SMNVEV (reference sequence). The CDR3 totals 15 residues. DNA for the CDR3: TGTGCCAGCAGTTGGGCGGGAACATCCACCGGGGAGCTGTTTTTT. Amino acids: CASSWAGTSTGELFF.

The chain links TRBV5-1 to TRBJ1-6; 7 bases match TRBD1. The CDR3 totals 16 residues. V dropped 0 bases and J dropped 7; count of bases not matched to a gene: 7. Germline V gene sequence: CDR1 SGHRS, CDR2 YFSETQ. The CDR3 sequence: CASSLAGTEHNSPLHF. The CDR3 bases are TGCGCCAGCAGCTTGGCCGGGACAGAACACAATTCACCCCTCCACTTT.

Notes on this clone: The same CDR3 also results from other DNA sequences found in this sample. The V and J genes are TRBV19 and TRBJ1-1; D gene ambiguous. The ends were cut back, 2 bases at V and 0 bases at J, with 4 bases in the middle. Per germline, CDR1 LNHDA and CDR2 SQIVND (reference sequence). This CDR3 spans 13 amino acids. CDR3 region: CASSIFMNTEAFF. The CDR3 DNA sequence: TGTGCCAGTAGTATATTCATGAACACTGAAGCTTTCTTT.

The rearrangement uses TRBV7-2 and TRBJ2-1, with D possibly being TRBD2 (6 bases). This CDR3 region has 16 residues. V gave up 5 bases and J gave up 0 bases, with 14 bases separating them. Germline CDR1 is SGHTA and CDR2 is FQGNSA. In DNA, the CDR3 is TGTGCCAGCAGCGCGGGACGGACGAGCTCCTACAATGAGCAGTTCTTC. It encodes CASSAGRTSSYNEQFF.

CDR3 DNA: TGTGCCAGCAGCTTAACGGGGAGCAATCAGCCCCAGCATTTT. The encoded protein is CASSLTGSNQPQHF. This chain links TRBV5-5 with TRBJ1-5; D is ambiguous. The V gene's germline CDR1 is SGHKS and CDR2 YYEKEE (reference sequence). There are 14 residues in the CDR3. The V and J ends lost 2 bases and 1 base respectively, with 7 bases between them.

This chain joins TRBV19 and TRBJ2-5; 9 bases are shared with TRBD1. Germline CDR1 reads LNHDA; CDR2 reads SQIVND (reference sequence). There are 14 residues in the CDR3. With V trimmed by 4 bases and J by 5 bases, 5 bases remained unmatched. As DNA, the CDR3 is TGTGCCAGTAGTACACAGGGGGCGGGGGAGACCCAGTACTTC. This translates into CASSTQGAGETQYF.

The V call is TRBV10-3, the J call TRBJ1-1; 7 positions agree with TRBD1. The germline V gene has CDR1 ENHRY and CDR2 SYGVKD. This CDR3 is 14 amino acids long. The J segment lost 3 bases and the V segment lost 3 bases, leaving 4 bases of the junction unmatched. The CDR3 DNA sequence: TGTGCCATCAGTGACCACAGGGGAGACACTGAAGCTTTCTTT. This sequence encodes CAISDHRGDTEAFF.

This chain connects TRBV5-1 to TRBJ2-7, with 8 bases that match TRBD1. The CDR3 sequence is 13 residues long. V lost 7 bases and J lost 2; bases outside the gene matches: 5. Germline CDR1 and CDR2: SGHRS and YFSETQ. CDR3 DNA: TGCGCCAGCCGCCGGGACAGGCCCTACGAGCAGTACTTC. This sequence encodes CASRRDRPYEQYF.

The rearrangement links TRBV27 to TRBJ2-1; 8 nucleotides agree with TRBD2. Per the germline V gene, CDR1 is MNHEY and CDR2 is SMNVEV (reference sequence). The ends lost 7 bases at V and 9 bases at J; junction bases unmatched: 8. This CDR3 has 13 residues. CDR3 sequence reads: CASTSRGGGEQFF. The CDR3 region has the DNA TGTGCCAGCACTAGCCGGGGGGGCGGTGAGCAGTTCTTC.